Following are 21 T cell receptor beta chains from one sample sequenced in a study of blood T cell repertoires in COVID-19. Assay: immunoSEQ multiplex PCR; the TCRdb copy retains only in-frame clones and omits some. The sample lists 200,000 to 250,000 clones, approximately 90% occurring once. The sample consisted of peripheral blood. The origin of the receptors is a woman aged 45 to 65 with COVID-19, enrolled during active disease.

This chain links TRBV5-5 with TRBJ1-2; unclear D gene. In germline, CDR1 is SGHKS, CDR2 YYEKEE (reference sequence). This CDR3 contains 14 residues. V shed 0 bases and J shed 4 bases, with 10 bases lying between them. The DNA of the CDR3 is TGTGCCAGCAGCTTGGTTGCGGATTTCTATGGCTACACCTTC. Protein product: CASSLVADFYGYTF.

The genes are TRBV5-1 and TRBJ1-6; 10 bases are shared with TRBD1. The ends lost 0 bases at V and 9 bases at J; junction bases unmatched: 3. CDR1 and CDR2 from the germline V gene are SGHRS and YFSETQ. The length of the CDR3 is 15 residues. The CDR3 region is CASSLGQGAASPLHF. CDR3 nucleotide sequence: TGCGCCAGCAGCTTGGGACAGGGGGCGGCTTCACCCCTCCACTTT.

This chain links TRBV27 with TRBJ1-6; TRBD1 matches 8 bases. CDR3 length: 15 residues. CDR1 and CDR2 from the germline V gene are MNHEY and SMNVEV (reference sequence). J lost 7 bases, V lost 6 bases, and 8 bases had no gene match. CDR3 protein: CASRSWDRNNSPLHF. The DNA for the CDR3 is TGTGCCAGCAGATCGTGGGACAGGAACAATTCACCCCTCCACTTT.

The V call is TRBV29-1, the J call TRBJ1-2; D remains unclear. This CDR3 is 12 amino acids long. Germline-derived CDR1 and CDR2 are SQVTM and ANQGSEA. Trimming stripped 3 bases from V and 4 bases from J, with 9 bases between. CDR3 bases: TGCAGCGTTGACCGCGGAGGCTATGGCTACACCTTC. This sequence encodes CSVDRGGYGYTF.

The V call is TRBV21-1, the J call TRBJ1-4; the table names TRBD1, a call not compared with the DNA. TRBV21-1 is a pseudogene. The CDR3 covers 13 residues. This chain's CDR3 is CASSISRAEKLFF. The CDR3 region has the DNA TGTGCCAGCAGCATCTCCAGGGCTGAAAAACTGTTTTTT.

The chain recombines TRBV5-1 with TRBJ2-1, with 9 bases identical to TRBD2. J was trimmed by 2 bases and V by 0 bases; bases with no gene match: 3. This CDR3 is 16 amino acids long. Germline lookup yields CDR1 SGHRS and CDR2 YFSETQ. The CDR3 region is CASSLDGGGAYNEQFF. CDR3 coding DNA: TGCGCCAGCAGCTTGGATGGCGGGGGGGCCTACAATGAGCAGTTCTTC.

This chain links TRBV9 with TRBJ1-1, with D unclear. This CDR3 region has 14 residues. Germline CDR1 and CDR2: SGDLS and YYNGEE. Deletions cut 0 bases from V and 10 bases from J, with 16 bases between. The CDR3: CASSVASGEGAAFF. DNA of the CDR3: TGTGCCAGCAGCGTAGCTTCCGGGGAGGGTGCAGCTTTCTTT.

V and J are TRBV30 and TRBJ2-6; no reliable D call. The CDR3 is made up of 15 amino acids. Trimming pared 0 bases from V and 0 bases from J, leaving 6 bases between. CDR1 and CDR2 from the germline V gene are GTSNPN and SVGIG (reference sequence). This CDR3 is CAWSVTSSGANVLTF. For the CDR3, the DNA is TGTGCCTGGAGTGTAACGAGCTCTGGGGCCAACGTCCTGACTTTC.

The gene calls are TRBV11-2 and TRBJ2-1; D call uncertain. Per germline, CDR1 SGHAT and CDR2 FQNNGV. Trimming pared 6 bases from V and 4 bases from J, leaving 7 bases between. This CDR3 is built from 12 residues. CDR3 loop: CASSLGYNEQFF. CDR3 DNA: TGTGCCAGCAGTCTAGGATACAATGAGCAGTTCTTC.

This sequence joins TRBV14 and TRBJ1-1; D is ambiguous. Germline assignment: CDR1 SGHDN and CDR2 FVKESK. With 0 bases removed from V and 9 bases from J, the gap between germline ends came to 8 bases. This CDR3 has 12 amino acids. The CDR3 sequence is CASSQDRGKAFF. CDR3 DNA sequence: TGTGCCAGCAGCCAAGATCGGGGAAAAGCTTTCTTT.

There are a few counts of this clone. The gene calls are TRBV6-6 and TRBJ1-5; D possibly corresponds to TRBD1 (6 bases). This CDR3 comprises 13 residues. V dropped 5 bases and J dropped 6 bases, with 11 bases sitting between them. From germline, CDR1 is MNHNY and CDR2 SVGAGI (reference sequence). The CDR3 bases are TGTGCCAGCAGTCCTACAGGGCCTCAGCCCCAGCATTTT. Amino acid sequence: CASSPTGPQPQHF.

This chain joins TRBV5-1 and TRBJ2-3; D not resolved. CDR3 length: 15 residues. Germline V gene lookup returns CDR1 SGHRS and CDR2 YFSETQ. Between the trimmed V and J ends, which lost 0 bases and 4 bases, there was a span of 12 bases. The DNA of the CDR3 is TGCGCCAGCAGCTTGGGGGTAGAGGTCGCAGATACGCAGTATTTT. It is translated as CASSLGVEVADTQYF.

In this sample, this clone turned up once. The V gene is TRBV19, the J gene TRBJ1-5, with D possibly being TRBD1 (5 bases). In germline, CDR1 is LNHDA, CDR2 SQIVND (reference sequence). V dropped 3 bases and J dropped 6 bases, with 12 bases sitting between them. This CDR3 contains 14 residues. The CDR3 coding sequence is TGTGCCAGTAGTATCGGACATCGTGGTCAGCCCCAGCATTTT. As protein: CASSIGHRGQPQHF.

The chain carries TRBV29-1 and TRBJ1-4; tentatively, D is TRBD1 (6 bases). CDR1 is SQVTM, CDR2 ANQGSEA, per germline. Trimming stripped 5 bases from V and 0 bases from J, with 10 bases between. This CDR3 contains 14 residues. The CDR3 sequence: CSVRRDTTNEKLFF. The CDR3 coding sequence is TGCAGCGTTCGCCGGGACACAACTAATGAAAAACTGTTTTTT.

There are a few counts of this clone. V gene TRBV2 combines with J gene TRBJ1-6; 11 bases align to TRBD1. The V gene end was trimmed by 5 bases and the J gene end by 1 base; junction bases not matched to a gene: 4. There are 17 residues in the CDR3. CDR1 SNHLY and CDR2 FYNNEI come from the germline V gene. In DNA, the CDR3 is TGTGCCAGCAGTCAGGACAGGGGGCTATCCTATAATTCACCCCTCCACTTT. Translating gives CASSQDRGLSYNSPLHF.

V and J are TRBV6-5 and TRBJ1-5; a weak D match, TRBD1 (6 bases). V was trimmed by 8 bases and J by 6 bases, leaving 14 bases between them. The CDR3 loop spans 13 amino acids. The germline V gene has CDR1 MNHEY and CDR2 SVGAGI. The CDR3 bases are TGTGCCAGCCAGGGGAACTGGGGTCAGCCCCAGCATTTT. It yields the protein CASQGNWGQPQHF.

The V gene is TRBV19, the J gene TRBJ2-3; 9 bases match TRBD1. The ends lost 6 bases at V and 5 bases at J; junction bases unmatched: 6. Germline loops: CDR1 LNHDA, CDR2 SQIVND (reference sequence). The CDR3 runs to 14 residues. The CDR3 nucleotides are TGTGCCAGTAGCCGGACAGGGGATGGAGATACGCAGTATTTT. It codes for CASSRTGDGDTQYF.

The chain recombines TRBV12-5 with TRBJ2-7, with D possibly being TRBD2 (5 bases). CDR3 length: 16 amino acids. Trimming took 0 bases from V and 5 from J, leaving 17 bases between them. Germline values: CDR1 LGHNT, CDR2 FRNRAP. The CDR3 here is CASGLVRAAFVHEQYF. The CDR3 coding sequence is TGTGCTAGTGGTTTGGTAAGAGCGGCTTTTGTCCACGAGCAGTACTTC.

This chain connects TRBV6-2 or TRBV6-3 to TRBJ2-5; 8 bases are a match to TRBD1. Germline V gives CDR1 MNHEY, CDR2 SVGEGT. V was pared by 2 bases and J by 3 bases, with 8 bases of the junction left unmatched. The CDR3 spans 16 residues. DNA of the CDR3: TGTGCCAGCAGTTACACGCCCCGACAGGGGAAAGAGACCCAGTACTTC. Protein product: CASSYTPRQGKETQYF.

The V and J genes are TRBV29-1 and TRBJ1-2; a possible D gene is TRBD1 (5 bases). The CDR3 is made up of 14 amino acids. V was shortened by 1 base and J by 4 bases, with 13 bases between the two germline ends. Looked up from germline, CDR1 is SQVTM and CDR2 is ANQGSEA. The CDR3 nucleotides read TGCAGCGTTGAAGTCACAGGCATAAGCTATGGCTACACCTTC. Protein sequence: CSVEVTGISYGYTF.

The rearrangement uses TRBV6-5 and TRBJ2-7; a weak D match, TRBD2 (6 bases). V lost 10 bases and J lost 2, with 12 bases in between. Germline CDR1 MNHEY, CDR2 SVGAGI. This CDR3 is 12 amino acids long. The DNA for the CDR3 is TGTGCCACCTCCTGGGGGGCCTACGAGCAGTACTTC. Translated, it gives CATSWGAYEQYF.